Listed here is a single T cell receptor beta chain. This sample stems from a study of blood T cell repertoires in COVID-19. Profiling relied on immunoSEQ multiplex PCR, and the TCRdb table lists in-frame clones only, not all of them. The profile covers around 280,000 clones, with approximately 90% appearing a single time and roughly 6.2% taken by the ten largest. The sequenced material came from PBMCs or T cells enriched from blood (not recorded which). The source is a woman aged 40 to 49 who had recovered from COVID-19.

The CDR3 reads CASSPNSPAGTQYF. The CDR3 nucleotides read TGTGCCAGCTCACCAAACAGCCCCGCGGGGACCCAGTACTTC. The chain employs TRBV18 and TRBJ2-5; possible D gene TRBD2, 5 bases. Germline CDR1 reads KGHSH; CDR2 reads LQKENI. Trimming took off 2 bases at V and 7 bases at J, with 14 bases between the two ends. The CDR3 is made up of 14 amino acids.